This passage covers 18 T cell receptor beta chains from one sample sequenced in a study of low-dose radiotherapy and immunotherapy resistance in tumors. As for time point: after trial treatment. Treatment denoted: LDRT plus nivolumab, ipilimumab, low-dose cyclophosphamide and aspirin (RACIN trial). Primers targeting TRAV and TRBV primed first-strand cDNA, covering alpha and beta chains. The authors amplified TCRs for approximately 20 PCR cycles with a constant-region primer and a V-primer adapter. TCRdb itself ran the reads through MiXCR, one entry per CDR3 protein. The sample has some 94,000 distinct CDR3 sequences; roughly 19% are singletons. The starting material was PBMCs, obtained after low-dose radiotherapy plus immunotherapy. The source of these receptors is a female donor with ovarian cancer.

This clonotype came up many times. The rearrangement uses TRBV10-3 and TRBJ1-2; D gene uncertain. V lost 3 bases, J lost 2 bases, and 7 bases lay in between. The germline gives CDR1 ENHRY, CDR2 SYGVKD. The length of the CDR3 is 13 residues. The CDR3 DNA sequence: TGTGCCATCAGTGATGACCCGAACTATGGCTACACCTTC. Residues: CAISDDPNYGYTF.

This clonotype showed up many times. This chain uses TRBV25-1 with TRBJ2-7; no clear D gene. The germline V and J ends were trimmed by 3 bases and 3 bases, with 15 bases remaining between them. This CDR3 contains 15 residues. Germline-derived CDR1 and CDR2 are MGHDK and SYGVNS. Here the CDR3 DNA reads TGTGCCAGCAGTGACCCCGGTTTGGGCCTCTACGAGCAGTACTTC. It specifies CASSDPGLGLYEQYF.

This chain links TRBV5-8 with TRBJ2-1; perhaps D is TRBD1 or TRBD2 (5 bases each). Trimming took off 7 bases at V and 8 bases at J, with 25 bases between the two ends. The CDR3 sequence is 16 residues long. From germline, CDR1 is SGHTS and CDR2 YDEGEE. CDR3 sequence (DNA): TGTGCCAGCCCGAACAACCCGGGGCAGCTCGAGGATGAGCAGTTCTTC. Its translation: CASPNNPGQLEDEQFF.

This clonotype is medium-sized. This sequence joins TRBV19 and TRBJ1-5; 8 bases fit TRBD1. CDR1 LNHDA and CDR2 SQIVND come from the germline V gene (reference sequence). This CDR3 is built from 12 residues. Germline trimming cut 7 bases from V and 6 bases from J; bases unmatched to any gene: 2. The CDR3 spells CASTGGSQPQHF. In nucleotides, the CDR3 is TGTGCCAGTACAGGGGGCAGTCAGCCCCAGCATTTT.

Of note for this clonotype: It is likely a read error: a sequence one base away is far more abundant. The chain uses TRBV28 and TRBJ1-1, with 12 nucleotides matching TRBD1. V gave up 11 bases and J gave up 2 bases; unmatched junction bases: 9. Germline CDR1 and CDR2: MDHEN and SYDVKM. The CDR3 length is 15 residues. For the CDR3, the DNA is TGTGCCTTCAGAGCCGGGACAGGGGGCAACACTGAAGCTTTCTTT. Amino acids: CAFRAGTGGNTEAFF.

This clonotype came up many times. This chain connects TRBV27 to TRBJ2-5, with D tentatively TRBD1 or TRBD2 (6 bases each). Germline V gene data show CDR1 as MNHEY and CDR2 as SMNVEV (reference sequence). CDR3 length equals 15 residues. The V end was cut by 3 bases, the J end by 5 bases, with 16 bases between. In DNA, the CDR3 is TGTGCCAGCAGTTTGGAGGGACAACGTTGGGAGACCCAGTACTTC. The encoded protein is CASSLEGQRWETQYF.

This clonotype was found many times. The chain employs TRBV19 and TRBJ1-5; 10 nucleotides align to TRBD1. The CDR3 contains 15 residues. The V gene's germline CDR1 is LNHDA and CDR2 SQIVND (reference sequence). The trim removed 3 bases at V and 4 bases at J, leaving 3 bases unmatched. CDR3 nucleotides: TGTGCCAGTAGTATGGACAGGGGGTGGAATCAGCCCCAGCATTTT. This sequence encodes CASSMDRGWNQPQHF.

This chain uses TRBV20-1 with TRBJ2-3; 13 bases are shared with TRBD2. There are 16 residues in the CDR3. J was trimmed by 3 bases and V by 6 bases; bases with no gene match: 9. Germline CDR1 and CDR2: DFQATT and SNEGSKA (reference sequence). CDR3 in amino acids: CSAPALLAGGTDTQYF. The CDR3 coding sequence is TGCAGTGCCCCCGCCCTACTAGCGGGGGGGACAGATACGCAGTATTTT.

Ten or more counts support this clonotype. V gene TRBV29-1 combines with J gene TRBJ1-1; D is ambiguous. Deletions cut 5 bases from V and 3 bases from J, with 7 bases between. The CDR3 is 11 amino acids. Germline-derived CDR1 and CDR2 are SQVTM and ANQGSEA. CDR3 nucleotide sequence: TGCAGCGTTTTCCGGGACACTGAAGCTTTCTTT. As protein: CSVFRDTEAFF. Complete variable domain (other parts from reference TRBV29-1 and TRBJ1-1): SAVISQKPSRDICQRGTSLTIQCQVDSQVTMMFWYRQQPGQSLTLIATANQGSEATYESGFVIDKFPISRPNLTFSTLTVSNMSPEDSSIYLCSVFRDTEAFFGQGTRLTVV.

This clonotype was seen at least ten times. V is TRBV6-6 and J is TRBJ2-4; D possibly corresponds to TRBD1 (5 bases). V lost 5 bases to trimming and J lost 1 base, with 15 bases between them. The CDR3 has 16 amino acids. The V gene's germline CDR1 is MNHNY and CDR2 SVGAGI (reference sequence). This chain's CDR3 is CASSVGQGYAKNIQYF. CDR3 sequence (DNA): TGTGCCAGCAGTGTCGGGCAGGGCTACGCCAAAAACATTCAGTACTTC.

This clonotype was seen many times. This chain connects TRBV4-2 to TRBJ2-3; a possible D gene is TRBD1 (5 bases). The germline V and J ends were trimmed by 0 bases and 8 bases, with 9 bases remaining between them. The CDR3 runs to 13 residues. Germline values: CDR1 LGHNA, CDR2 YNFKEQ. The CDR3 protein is CASSQDKGATQYF. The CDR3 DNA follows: TGTGCCAGCAGCCAAGATAAAGGGGCTACGCAGTATTTT.

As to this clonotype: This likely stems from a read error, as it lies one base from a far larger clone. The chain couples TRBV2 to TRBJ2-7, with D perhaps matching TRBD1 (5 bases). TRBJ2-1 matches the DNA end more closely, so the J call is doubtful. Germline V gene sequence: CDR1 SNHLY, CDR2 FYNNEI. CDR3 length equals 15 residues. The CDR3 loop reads CASSTMTVGYNEQFF. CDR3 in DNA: TGTGCCAGCAGTACCATGACAGTGGGTTACAATGAGCAGTTCTTC.

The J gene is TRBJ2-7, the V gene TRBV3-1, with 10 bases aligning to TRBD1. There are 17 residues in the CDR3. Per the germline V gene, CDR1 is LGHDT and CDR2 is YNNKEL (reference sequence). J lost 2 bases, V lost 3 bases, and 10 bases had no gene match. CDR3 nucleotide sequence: TGTGCCAGCAGCCATGCGGGACAGGGGCATTATACCTACGAGCAGTACTTC. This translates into CASSHAGQGHYTYEQYF.

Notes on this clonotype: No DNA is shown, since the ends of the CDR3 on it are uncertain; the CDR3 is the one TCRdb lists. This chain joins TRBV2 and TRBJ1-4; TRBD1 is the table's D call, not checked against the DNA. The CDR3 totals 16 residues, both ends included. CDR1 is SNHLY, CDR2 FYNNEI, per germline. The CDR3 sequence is CASKETGGVWEKLFFF.

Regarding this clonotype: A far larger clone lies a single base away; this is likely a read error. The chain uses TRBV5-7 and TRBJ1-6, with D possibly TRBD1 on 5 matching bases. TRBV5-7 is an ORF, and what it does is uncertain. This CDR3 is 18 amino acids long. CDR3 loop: CASSEETVHGSNNSPLHF. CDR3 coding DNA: TGTGCCAGCAGTGAAGAGACAGTGCATGGCTCCAATAATTCACCCCTCCACTTT.

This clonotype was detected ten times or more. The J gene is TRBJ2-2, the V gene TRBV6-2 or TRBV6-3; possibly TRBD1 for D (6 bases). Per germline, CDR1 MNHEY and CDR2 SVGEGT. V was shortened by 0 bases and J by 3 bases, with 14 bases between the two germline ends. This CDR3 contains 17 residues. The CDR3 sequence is CASSYSTGFSDTGELFF. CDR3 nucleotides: TGTGCCAGCAGTTACTCAACAGGGTTTAGTGACACCGGGGAGCTGTTTTTT.

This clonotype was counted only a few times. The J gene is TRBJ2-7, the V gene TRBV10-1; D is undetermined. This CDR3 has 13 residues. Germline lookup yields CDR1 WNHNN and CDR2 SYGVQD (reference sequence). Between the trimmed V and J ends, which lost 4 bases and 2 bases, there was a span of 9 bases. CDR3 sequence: CASSGTKTYEQYF. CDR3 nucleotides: TGCGCCAGCAGTGGCACTAAAACCTACGAGCAGTACTTC.

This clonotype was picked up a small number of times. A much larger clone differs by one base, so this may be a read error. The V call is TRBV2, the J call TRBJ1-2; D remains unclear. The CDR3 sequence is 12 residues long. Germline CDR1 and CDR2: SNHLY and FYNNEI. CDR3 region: CASSVNSYRYTF. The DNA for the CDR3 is TGTGCCAGCAGTGTGAACAGCTATCGCTACACCTTC.